Listed below are T cell receptor beta chains from one sample, sequenced in a study of CXCR3-negative and CXCR3-positive naive CD8 T cells. TCRdb reworked the 5' RACE reads into one entry per CDR3 protein, no DNA. Listed are 7,500 or so distinct CDR3 sequences; under 1.5% falls within the top ten. Sample: naive CXCR3+ CD8+ T cells from blood. The receptors stem from a human donor in good health. Some clones in this sample may be carry-over from other donors' samples. The CDR3 runs from the conserved cysteine through the conserved F or W. Clone size is not always given. Where it is, it says once, few, many or a class for expanded clones.

>TRBJ2-3|TRBV24-1|.
CATSDWTGESTDMQYF
>TRBJ2-7|TRBV7-9|.
CASRGTAEYEQYF
>TRBJ2-4|TRBV29-1|.
CSVEDYPGGAKNIQYF
>TRBJ1-5|TRBV15|.
CATSREAQGSQPQHF
>TRBJ2-2|TRBV7-3|.
CASSLIGGANTGELFF
>TRBJ2-7|TRBV6-5|.
CASSYGLEYEQYF
>TRBJ2-5|TRBV21-1|medium-sized
CASSIIWELETQYF
>TRBJ2-7|TRBV5-1|medium-sized
CASSLTGDPYEQYF
>TRBJ1-3|TRBV29-1|medium-sized
CSVEGVGADSGNTIYF
>TRBJ2-7|TRBV7-8|medium-sized
CASSRPGAEQYF
>TRBJ1-1|TRBV20-1|medium-sized
CSARKGNTEAFF
>TRBJ2-7|TRBV10-1|.
CASSGRDSYEQYF
>TRBJ1-3|TRBV6-5|medium-sized
CASSYSGTGSGNTIYF
>TRBJ2-7|TRBV4-2|medium-sized
CASSQDPAGRSPSYEQYF
>TRBJ2-1|TRBV27|.
CASSHKSLGVEFF
>TRBJ2-7|TRBV15|.
CATSRVGNTLSYEQYF
>TRBJ1-1|TRBV7-9|.
CASSPPRSYEAFF
>TRBJ1-1|TRBV19|.
CASSRRTGGLNTEAFF
>TRBJ2-2|TRBV29-1|.
CSVLLTGNGELFF
>TRBJ1-1|TRBV4-1|.
CASSQTGGITEAFF
>TRBJ2-6|TRBV5-6|.
CASSLEGGIVGVLTF
>TRBJ1-2|TRBV2|.
CASSEEVHNYGYTF
>TRBJ2-7|TRBV10-3|medium-sized
CAISDVAGDYEQYF
>TRBJ2-5|TRBV29-1|.
CSVVGTTKLETQYF
>TRBJ2-3|TRBV29-1|.
CSTGTSGDTQYF
>TRBJ2-3|TRBV9|.
CASSVGTSGFTDTQYF
>TRBJ1-1|TRBV6-6|.
CASRDATEAFF
>TRBJ2-1|TRBV7-2|.
CASSLLASSYNEQFF
>TRBJ1-5|TRBV27|.
CASSLEYRELDQPQHF
>TRBJ2-1|TRBV4-1|.
CASSLSGGASNEQFF
>TRBJ2-5|TRBV5-5|medium-sized
CASSFRRPFQETQYF
>TRBJ2-1|TRBV29-1|medium-sized
CSATSVPGLAGGAGEQFF
>TRBJ2-3|TRBV5-1|medium-sized
CASSATSGRDYTDTQYF
>TRBJ2-7|TRBV7-3|.
CASSPGGSYEQYF
>TRBJ2-7|TRBV23-1|.
CASLVRGGTYEQYF
>TRBJ2-1|TRBV10-3|.
CAISPASGTSGRAGYNEQFF
>TRBJ2-7|TRBV5-1|medium-sized
CASSLGQGQDPQQYF
>TRBJ2-7|TRBV7-8|medium-sized
CASSLDPPANEQYF
>TRBJ2-7|TRBV5-1|.
CASSRQDGTYEQYF
>TRBJ1-1|TRBV6-2/TRBV6-3|.
CASSYAGAENTEAFF
>TRBJ2-3|TRBV10-3|medium-sized
CAISESRAGPSTDTQYF
>TRBJ2-7|TRBV7-8|medium-sized
CASSLGGPSYEQYF
>TRBJ2-1|TRBV5-1|medium-sized
CASSPKGPANEQFF
>TRBJ2-7|TRBV6-1|.
CASSFLGGGYEQYF
>TRBJ2-7|TRBV28|medium-sized
CASSLVLQGQFYEQYF
>TRBJ2-7|TRBV6-6|.
CASCLTGDYEQYF
>TRBJ1-1|TRBV12-3/TRBV12-4|medium-sized
CASSLRGNTEAFF
>TRBJ1-1|TRBV12-3/TRBV12-4|.
CASSPVGTEAFF
>TRBJ1-1|TRBV28|.
CASSFLDEAFF
>TRBJ2-1|TRBV5-1|.
CAGDPGTRHNNEQFF
>TRBJ1-5|TRBV12-3/TRBV12-4|medium-sized
CASRSTGDSNQPQHF
>TRBJ1-1|TRBV29-1|.
CSAMTDEMNTEAFF
>TRBJ2-1|TRBV15|.
CATRNRGFNEQFF
>TRBJ1-5|TRBV6-5|.
CASTATGGSNQPQHF
>TRBJ2-3|TRBV14|.
CASSQGTGHTDTQYF
>TRBJ2-1|TRBV29-1|medium-sized
CSVEPTSGSSYNEQFF